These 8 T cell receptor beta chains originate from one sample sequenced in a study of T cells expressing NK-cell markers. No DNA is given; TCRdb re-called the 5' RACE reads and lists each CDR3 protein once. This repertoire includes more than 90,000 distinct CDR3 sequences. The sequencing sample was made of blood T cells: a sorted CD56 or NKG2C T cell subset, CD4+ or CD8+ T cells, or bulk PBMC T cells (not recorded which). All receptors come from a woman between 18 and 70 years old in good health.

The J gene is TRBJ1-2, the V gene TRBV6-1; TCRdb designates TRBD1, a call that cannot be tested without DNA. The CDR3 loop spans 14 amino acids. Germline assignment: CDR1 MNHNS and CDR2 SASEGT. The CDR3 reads CASTPTSGSYGYTF.

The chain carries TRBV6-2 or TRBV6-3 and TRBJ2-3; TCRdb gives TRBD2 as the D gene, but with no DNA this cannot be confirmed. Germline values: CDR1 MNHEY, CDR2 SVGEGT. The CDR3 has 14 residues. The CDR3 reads CASSYWAFTDTQYF.

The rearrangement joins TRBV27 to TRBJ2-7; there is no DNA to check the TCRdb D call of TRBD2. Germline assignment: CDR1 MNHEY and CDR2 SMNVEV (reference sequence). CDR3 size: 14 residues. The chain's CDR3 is CASSVGTSGYEQYF.

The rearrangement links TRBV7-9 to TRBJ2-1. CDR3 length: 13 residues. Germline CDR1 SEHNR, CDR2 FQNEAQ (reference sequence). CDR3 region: CAMTPSSYNEQFF. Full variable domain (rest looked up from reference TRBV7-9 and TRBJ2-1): DTGVSQNPRHKITKRGQNVTFRCDPISEHNRLYWYRQTLGQGPEFLTYFQNEAQLEKSRLLSDRFSAERPKGSFSTLEIQRTEQGDSAMYLCAMTPSSYNEQFFGPGTRLTVL.

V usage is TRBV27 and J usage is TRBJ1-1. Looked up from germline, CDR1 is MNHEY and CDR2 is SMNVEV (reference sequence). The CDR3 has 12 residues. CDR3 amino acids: CASSFVGTEAFF.

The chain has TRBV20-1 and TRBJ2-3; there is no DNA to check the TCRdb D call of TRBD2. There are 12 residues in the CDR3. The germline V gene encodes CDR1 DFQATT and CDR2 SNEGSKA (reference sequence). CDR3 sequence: CSAIGAVDTQYF.

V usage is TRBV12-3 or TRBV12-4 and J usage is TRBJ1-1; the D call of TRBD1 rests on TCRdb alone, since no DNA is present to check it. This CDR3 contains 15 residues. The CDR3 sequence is CASSSPHDLNTEAFF.

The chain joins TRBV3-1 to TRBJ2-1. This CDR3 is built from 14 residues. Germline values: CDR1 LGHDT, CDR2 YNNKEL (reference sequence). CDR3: CASSQELVENEQFF.